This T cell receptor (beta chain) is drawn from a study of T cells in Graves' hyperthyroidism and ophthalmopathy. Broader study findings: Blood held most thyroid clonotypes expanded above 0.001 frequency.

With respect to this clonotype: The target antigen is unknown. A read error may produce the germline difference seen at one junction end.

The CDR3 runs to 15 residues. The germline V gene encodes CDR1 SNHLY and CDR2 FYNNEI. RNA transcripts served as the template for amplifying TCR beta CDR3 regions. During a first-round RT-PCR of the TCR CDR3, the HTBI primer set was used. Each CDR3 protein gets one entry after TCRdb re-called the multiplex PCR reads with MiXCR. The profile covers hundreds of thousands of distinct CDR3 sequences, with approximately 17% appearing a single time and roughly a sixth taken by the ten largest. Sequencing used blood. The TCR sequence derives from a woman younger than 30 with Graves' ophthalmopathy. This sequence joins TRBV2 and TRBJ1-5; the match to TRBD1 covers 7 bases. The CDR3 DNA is TGTGCCAGCAAGGGCCAGGGGGATGTAAATCAGCCCCGGCATTTT. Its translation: CASKGQGDVNQPRHF.